In its sample, the clone carrying this TCR beta chain was seen many times. Its specificity is unknown. TCRdb reprocessed the 5' RACE reads with MiXCR, giving one entry per CDR3 protein. The top ten clones hold roughly two fifths of a sample with 89,000 or so distinct CDR3 sequences, 9.5% to 15% of them seen once. These data belong to a study of T-cell memory formation after mild COVID-19. Regarding the study as a whole: Pre-infection memory already had some responding clones, implying cross-reactive memory joined.

Germline CDR1 MGHRA, CDR2 YSYEKL. The CDR3 has 18 amino acids. V was pared by 4 bases and J by 3 bases, with 14 bases of the junction left unmatched. Sequenced material: PBMCs or a T cell subset sorted from them (not recorded which). The TCR sequence derives from a man between 18 and 35 years old who had mild COVID-19 (a few samples of this study predate the infection). Cell type and time point are not known. The chain employs TRBV4-1 and TRBJ2-3; 9 nucleotides agree with TRBD2. CDR3 sequence (DNA): TGCGCCAGCAGCCGGCTGGCGGGGGGGCAGGGGGAAACAGATACGCAGTATTTT. Its translation: CASSRLAGGQGETDTQYF.